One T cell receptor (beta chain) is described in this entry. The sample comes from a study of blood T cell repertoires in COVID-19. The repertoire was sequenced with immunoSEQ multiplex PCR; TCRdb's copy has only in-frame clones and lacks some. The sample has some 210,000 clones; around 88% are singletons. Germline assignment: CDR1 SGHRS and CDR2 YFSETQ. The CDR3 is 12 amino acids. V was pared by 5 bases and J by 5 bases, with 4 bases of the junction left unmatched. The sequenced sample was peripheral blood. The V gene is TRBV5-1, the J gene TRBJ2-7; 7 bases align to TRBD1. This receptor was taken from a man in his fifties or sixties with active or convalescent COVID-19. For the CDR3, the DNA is TGCGCCAGCAGTCAGGGGGAGAACGAGCAGTACTTC. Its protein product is CASSQGENEQYF.